This paragraph reports one T cell receptor (beta chain). The antigen is unknown. The V gene lost 6 bases and the J gene lost 2 bases, with 10 bases spanning the gap. The length of the CDR3 is 13 residues. CDR1 and CDR2 from the germline V gene are SGHNT and YYREEE (reference sequence). This entry comes from a study of T cell repertoires in cytomegalovirus infection. Study summary: HLA-B-restricted CMV epitopes that are well studied were used alongside recently identified HLA-C-restricted ones. Indicated by public TCR beta signatures were CMV infection and matching HLA type.

Each CDR3 protein is one row after TCRdb ran MiXCR on the reads. The table records around 770,000 distinct CDR3 sequences, 25% to 35% of them present only once. General study results and limits: Public TCR beta family frequency separated CMV-and-HLA carriers, including in an independent cohort. Dominating the ex vivo response were HLA-C-restricted CMV-specific TCR beta clonotypes.

V and J are TRBV5-4 and TRBJ2-3; a weak D match, TRBD1 (6 bases). The sample was cultured CD8+ T cells from PBMCs, taken from culture after CMV antigen stimulation. This sequence was found in a human donor in good health (CMV status not recorded). Some clones in this sample may be carry-over from other donors' samples. The CDR3: CASTGENTDTQYF. CDR3 DNA: TGTGCCAGCACAGGGGAAAACACAGATACGCAGTATTTT.